These T cell receptor beta chains were read from a single sample in a study of blood T cell repertoires in COVID-19. This table comes from immunoSEQ multiplex PCR, and its TCRdb copy is limited to in-frame clones, with some not included. The sample has around 100,000 clones, approximately 86% seen once. Sequencing was carried out using peripheral blood. These receptors were obtained from a woman aged 60-70 years with acute or convalescent COVID-19. Each CDR3 is given with its conserved first and last residue.

TRBV19 | CASSKQGLNGYTF
TRBV5-1 | CASSPGLAGIGELFF
TRBV7-3 | CASSRGTGNTEAFF
TRBV18 | CASSPSRQGNIQYF
TRBV15 | CATSRDPGLAANEQFF
TRBV11-3 | CASSLSGNSPLHF
TRBV5-1 | CASSLNAGLDSPLHF
TRBV6-5 | CASSTYRGWTEAFF
TRBV9 | CASSVDPGAQETQYF
TRBV18 | CASSPSSPGMNTEAFF
TRBV5-1 | CASSLEVQGQGTGELFF
TRBV7-2 | CASSLMAGANTGELFF
TRBV28 | CASSLRLAGVSNEQFF
TRBV7-2 | CASSLGGTYEQYF
TRBV4-2 | CASSQDGVSLAYEQFF
TRBV18 | CASSPLADTQYF
TRBV7-6 | CASSSGLRGRQETQYF
TRBV19 | CASSPSPVGVGEQYF